This T cell receptor (beta chain) emerged from a study of T cells after yellow fever vaccination. The CDR3 runs to 14 residues. The ends were cut back, 4 bases at V and 1 base at J, with 10 bases in the middle. Germline V gives CDR1 MNHEY, CDR2 SVGAGI. This clonotype was detected many times. MiXCR was run by TCRdb on the 5' RACE reads, yielding one entry per CDR3 protein. The sample carries around 56,000 distinct CDR3 sequences, about 5.2% recorded once. The receptor comes from a man younger than 30 who received the YFV17D yellow fever vaccine. The rearrangement joins TRBV6-5 to TRBJ1-1, with a tentative D call TRBD1 (5 bases). Specimen: PBMCs, either bulk or a sorted T-cell subset (CD4+, CD8+, memory, or dextramer-sorted; not recorded which), collected on the day of the yellow fever booster vaccination. CDR3 DNA sequence: TGTGCCAGCAGTTTGACAGAAAAGAACACTGAAGCTTTCTTT. Its protein is CASSLTEKNTEAFF.